This TCR beta chain was recorded in a study of identifying expanded T cells in peripheral blood. Collection occurred without any documented infections or immune events in donors. The table came from immunoSEQ multiplex PCR; TCRdb's copy has only in-frame clones and leaves some out. The data contain approximately 97,000 clones, approximately 88% of them singletons. The specimen was blood. This TCR was sampled from a person aged 18 to 75 in good health.

Here the CDR3 reads CASSLVRDGQPQHF. DNA for the CDR3: TGTGCCAGCAGCTTAGTGAGGGATGGGCAGCCCCAGCATTTT. V usage is TRBV7-2 and J usage is TRBJ1-5; D gene unclear. CDR3 length: 14 amino acids. The V and J ends lost 1 base and 7 bases respectively, with 11 bases between them. CDR1 is SGHTA, CDR2 FQGNSA, per germline.